These 32 T cell receptor beta chains came from one sample sequenced in a study of blood T cells in healthy people across ages. Combining a sample-barcoded 5' primer with a J-beta primer mix, a second PCR ran for about 6 to 11 cycles. TCRdb reprocessed the 5' RACE reads via MiXCR and lists one record per CDR3 protein. This table has 500,000 to 650,000 distinct CDR3 sequences, about 25% appearing once. This sample was shared with a second study, whose subject was T cells of mothers and their children.

The sequencing sample was made of blood. All receptors come from a boy under 10 years old in good health.

This chain connects TRBV10-3 to TRBJ2-5, with 10 bases that match TRBD2. This CDR3 contains 15 residues. Germline V gene data show CDR1 as ENHRY and CDR2 as SYGVKD. J lost 1 base, V lost 4 bases, and 3 bases had no gene match. The CDR3: CAISVVAGGQETQYF. DNA for the CDR3: TGTGCCATCAGTGTGGTAGCGGGGGGCCAAGAGACCCAGTACTTC.

The V call is TRBV6-2 or TRBV6-3, the J call TRBJ2-3; possibly TRBD2 for D (5 bases). This CDR3 has 16 amino acids. Germline values: CDR1 MNHEY, CDR2 SVGEGT. Trimming left V 6 bases short and J 0 bases short, with 16 bases between. Here the CDR3 DNA reads TGTGCCAGCAGCCCCGGGGTCACGATAAGCACAGATACGCAGTATTTT. Amino acids: CASSPGVTISTDTQYF.

Only a few counts were recorded for this clonotype. CDR3 residues: CASGYMGRELFF. Here the CDR3 DNA reads TGTGCCAGCGGGTATATGGGGAGGGAACTGTTTTTT. The chain combines TRBV6-5 with TRBJ1-4; D remains ambiguous. CDR1 is MNHEY, CDR2 SVGAGI, per germline. The CDR3 extends over 12 amino acids. V was shortened by 8 bases and J by 12 bases, with 16 bases between the two germline ends.

The chain links TRBV7-2 to TRBJ2-5; the match to TRBD1 covers 10 bases. With the DNA end fitting TRBJ2-7 better, the J assignment may be wrong. The germline gives CDR1 SGHTA, CDR2 FQGNSA. The CDR3 is made up of 19 amino acids. This CDR3 is CASSATRGDRGREGYEQYF. In DNA, the CDR3 is TGTGCCAGCAGCGCCACCCGAGGGGACAGGGGACGGGAAGGATACGAGCAGTACTTC.

Only a few counts were recorded for this clonotype. This rearrangement joins TRBV6-1 to TRBJ1-2; D might be TRBD1 (5 bases). This CDR3 spans 14 amino acids. Trimming pared 6 bases from V and 4 bases from J, leaving 15 bases between. Germline V CDR1 and CDR2: MNHNS, SASEGT. Here the CDR3 DNA reads TGTGCCAGCAGCCCCGTACGGGGGTCCTATGGCTACACCTTC. Translation: CASSPVRGSYGYTF.

The chain joins TRBV12-3 or TRBV12-4 to TRBJ2-4, with D hard to call. Deletions cut 11 bases from V and 0 bases from J, with 17 bases between. This CDR3 comprises 15 residues. CDR3 nucleotides: TGTGCCCCCGGACCGCCTCCTCTAGCCAAAAACATTCAGTACTTC. This encodes CAPGPPPLAKNIQYF.

This sequence joins TRBV6-5 and TRBJ2-1; 9 bases line up with TRBD2. There are 15 residues in the CDR3. Germline lookup yields CDR1 MNHEY and CDR2 SVGAGI. Unmatched junction bases numbered 6, after V lost 5 bases and J lost 4 bases. The CDR3 DNA sequence: TGTGCCAGCAGTGCGCTAGCGGGGCCGTACAATGAGCAGTTCTTC. As protein: CASSALAGPYNEQFF.

The chain joins TRBV18 to TRBJ2-5; 7 bases match TRBD1. The end of the DNA aligns better with TRBJ2-7, so the J call may be wrong. Germline V gene sequence: CDR1 KGHSH, CDR2 LQKENI. The CDR3 length is 16 residues. CDR3 nucleotides: TGTGCCAGCTCCCCCTGGGGCAGGGGGACGCTTTACGAGCAGTACTTC. As protein: CASSPWGRGTLYEQYF.

At least ten counts were recorded for this clonotype. The chain uses TRBV5-5 and TRBJ2-5; 11 positions agree with TRBD2. The ends lost 3 bases at V and 3 bases at J; junction bases unmatched: 1. The germline gives CDR1 SGHKS, CDR2 YYEKEE (reference sequence). CDR3 length equals 14 residues. The CDR3 here is CASSSGLAEETQYF. As DNA, the CDR3 is TGTGCCAGCAGCTCGGGACTAGCGGAAGAGACCCAGTACTTC. Combining the CDR3 with reference TRBV5-5 and TRBJ2-5 gives the whole variable domain DAGVTQSPTHLIKTRGQQVTLRCSPISGHKSVSWYQQVLGQGPQFIFQYYEKEERGRGNFPDRFSARQFPNYSSELNVNALLLGDSALYLCASSSGLAEETQYFGPGTRLLVL.

This clonotype has a single count. J is TRBJ1-2 and V is TRBV12-3 or TRBV12-4, with TRBD1 identical over 11 bases. After removal of 1 base from V and 5 bases from J, the junction contained 6 bases not matched to a gene. The CDR3 runs 16 residues. The CDR3 region is CASSLGWTGGGYGYTF. The DNA of the CDR3 is TGTGCCAGCAGTTTAGGGTGGACAGGGGGCGGATATGGCTACACCTTC.

The rearrangement links TRBV14 to TRBJ2-5; possibly TRBD2 for D (6 bases). Trimming pared 4 bases from V and 5 bases from J, leaving 17 bases between. The length of the CDR3 is 15 residues. The germline V gene encodes CDR1 SGHDN and CDR2 FVKESK. The CDR3 nucleotides are TGTGCCAGCAGCCGAGCGACTAGTCCCAAGGAGACCCAGTACTTC. As protein: CASSRATSPKETQYF.

This clonotype was found many times. V usage is TRBV12-3 or TRBV12-4 and J usage is TRBJ1-2; 7 bases match TRBD1. The CDR3 length is 14 residues. V shed 0 bases, J shed 6 bases, and the junction held 4 bases outside the gene matches. The CDR3 bases are TGTGCCAGCAGTTTAGCCGGACAGGAGAATGGCTACACCTTC. This encodes CASSLAGQENGYTF.

At least ten counts were recorded for this clonotype. This chain uses TRBV12-3 or TRBV12-4 with TRBJ2-5; 8 nucleotides line up with TRBD1. The ends lost 2 bases at V and 4 bases at J; junction bases unmatched: 6. The CDR3 has 15 amino acids. DNA for the CDR3: TGTGCCAGCAGTTTACTATCAGGGGGCGCAGAGACCCAGTACTTC. Translating gives CASSLLSGGAETQYF.

V usage is TRBV7-8 and J usage is TRBJ2-1; 7 bases fit TRBD2. Unmatched junction bases numbered 2, after V lost 3 bases and J lost 0 bases. The CDR3 length is 15 residues. Germline loops: CDR1 SGHVS, CDR2 FQNEAQ. The CDR3 is CASSFAGDSYNEQFF. CDR3 sequence (DNA): TGTGCCAGCAGCTTCGCGGGAGACTCCTACAATGAGCAGTTCTTC.

V is TRBV7-7 and J is TRBJ2-1; unclear D gene. This CDR3 region has 13 residues. Germline CDR1 and CDR2: SSHAT and FNYEAQ (reference sequence). Between the trimmed V and J ends, which lost 2 bases and 10 bases, there was a span of 12 bases. CDR3 bases: TGTGCCAGCAGCTTACAACTTTTAGAAGAGCAGTTCTTC. Encoded protein: CASSLQLLEEQFF.

This sequence joins TRBV14 and TRBJ2-3; 7 bases match TRBD2. The CDR3 has 16 amino acids. Germline V gene sequence: CDR1 SGHDN, CDR2 FVKESK. V shed 4 bases, J shed 2 bases, and the junction held 9 bases outside the gene matches. The CDR3 DNA follows: TGTGCCAGCAGCCTAACCCGGGACTATTTCACAGATACGCAGTATTTT. It codes for CASSLTRDYFTDTQYF.

This clonotype appeared a few times. This chain links TRBV10-3 with TRBJ2-5; 16 bases are a match to TRBD2. This CDR3 is 18 amino acids long. The germline CDR1 and CDR2 sequences are ENHRY and SYGVKD. V shed 4 bases, J shed 5 bases, and the junction held 10 bases outside the gene matches. The CDR3 reads CAISGRGLAGGLGETQYF. For the CDR3, the DNA is TGTGCCATCAGTGGCCGGGGACTAGCGGGAGGGCTCGGTGAGACCCAGTACTTC.

This clonotype was observed a few times. The gene calls are TRBV10-3 and TRBJ1-5, with D unclear. V lost 2 bases and J 5 bases, leaving 4 bases between the germline ends. Germline V gene data show CDR1 as ENHRY and CDR2 as SYGVKD. This CDR3 spans 12 amino acids. The CDR3 reads CAISEIDQPQHF. DNA for the CDR3: TGTGCCATCAGTGAGATCGATCAGCCCCAGCATTTT.

This clonotype was observed a handful of times. The chain links TRBV12-3 or TRBV12-4 to TRBJ1-2; maybe TRBD1 (6 bases). V was cut by 4 bases and J by 12 bases, with 15 bases left in between. This CDR3 contains 12 residues. The DNA for the CDR3 is TGTGCCAGCAGTTCCCCTGGGACAAAAAACACCTTC. It encodes CASSSPGTKNTF.

This clonotype was counted only a few times. The genes are TRBV5-5 and TRBJ1-2; tentatively, D is TRBD1 (6 bases). Germline V gene sequence: CDR1 SGHKS, CDR2 YYEKEE (reference sequence). Trimming left V 4 bases short and J 8 bases short, with 15 bases between. This CDR3 contains 13 residues. CDR3 sequence (DNA): TGTGCCAGCAGCGTAGGACAGCGGGGAGGCTACACCTTC. Amino acids: CASSVGQRGGYTF.

This chain joins TRBV5-1 and TRBJ1-6; D uncertain. V lost 1 base and J 5 bases, leaving 13 bases between the germline ends. Germline V gene sequence: CDR1 SGHRS, CDR2 YFSETQ. The CDR3 has 16 amino acids. CDR3 amino acids: CASSLNRAGHNSPLHF. DNA of the CDR3: TGCGCCAGCAGCTTGAATCGGGCAGGACATAATTCACCCCTCCACTTT.

This clonotype has more than one count but fewer than ten. V is TRBV7-2 and J is TRBJ2-1; the match to TRBD2 covers 10 bases. Germline-derived CDR1 and CDR2 are SGHTA and FQGNSA. This CDR3 comprises 15 residues. Unmatched junction bases numbered 4, after V lost 2 bases and J lost 6 bases. The CDR3 nucleotides are TGTGCCAGCAGCTTAAGTAGCGGGAGGCCCAATGAGCAGTTCTTC. This encodes CASSLSSGRPNEQFF.

The V and J genes are TRBV12-5 and TRBJ2-5; 9 nucleotides align to TRBD2. Looked up from germline, CDR1 is LGHNT and CDR2 is FRNRAP. This CDR3 comprises 15 residues. V shed 8 bases and J 5 bases; nucleotides not matched to a gene: 12. The CDR3 DNA sequence: TGTGCTAGTTGGCGAGCGGGGGGCGAGTTGGAGACCCAGTACTTC. Translating it yields CASWRAGGELETQYF.

The count of this clonotype is one. The genes are TRBV7-3 and TRBJ2-3, with 7 bases aligning to TRBD2. CDR1 is SGHTA, CDR2 FQGTGA, per germline. After removal of 6 bases from V and 6 bases from J, the junction contained 15 bases not matched to a gene. There are 16 residues in the CDR3. The CDR3 region is CASSRPRGGRTDTQYF. The CDR3 bases are TGTGCCAGCAGTCGCCCCCGGGGAGGGAGAACGGATACGCAGTATTTT. Supplemented by reference TRBV7-3 and TRBJ2-3, the full variable domain reads GAGVSQTPSNKVTEKGKYVELRCDPISGHTALYWYRQSLGQGPEFLIYFQGTGAADDSGLPNDRFFAVRPEGSVSTLKIQRTERGDSAVYLCASSRPRGGRTDTQYFGPGTRLTVL.

The chain uses TRBV5-6 and TRBJ2-5; D might be TRBD2 (6 bases). The DNA matches TRBJ2-7 better at its end, which makes the J call doubtful. The germline gives CDR1 SGHDT, CDR2 YYEEEE. This CDR3 has 16 amino acids. CDR3 residues: CASSLGMGRGAYEQYF. The CDR3 DNA sequence: TGTGCCAGCAGCTTGGGGATGGGGCGCGGGGCCTACGAGCAGTACTTC.

This clonotype has just a few counts. The rearrangement joins TRBV7-8 to TRBJ2-7, with D perhaps matching TRBD1 (5 bases). CDR1 and CDR2 from the germline V gene are SGHVS and FQNEAQ. Trimming cost V 2 bases and J 3 bases, with 14 bases left between them. The CDR3 extends over 15 amino acids. In nucleotides, the CDR3 is TGTGCCAGCAGCTTACGTGAACAGGCGTTCTACGAGCAGTACTTC. Its translation: CASSLREQAFYEQYF.

This chain uses TRBV29-1 with TRBJ2-5; TRBD2 agrees at 8 bases. TRBJ2-7 explains the end of the DNA better; the J call may be wrong. This CDR3 comprises 16 residues. Germline V CDR1 and CDR2: SQVTM, ANQGSEA. The CDR3 reads CSVEGGRTSGDYEQYF. The CDR3 bases are TGCAGCGTTGAAGGGGGCCGAACTAGCGGCGATTACGAGCAGTACTTC.

The V call is TRBV20-1, the J call TRBJ2-1; the D gene is possibly TRBD2 (5 bases). Germline CDR1 DFQATT, CDR2 SNEGSKA (reference sequence). The CDR3 has 12 amino acids. V was pared by 3 bases and J by 8 bases, with 11 bases between. CDR3: CSAREDGDEQFF. In DNA, the CDR3 is TGCAGTGCTAGGGAAGACGGGGATGAGCAGTTCTTC.

The V gene is TRBV10-3, the J gene TRBJ2-2; the D is unclear. The CDR3 is made up of 15 amino acids. V lost 3 bases and J 4 bases, leaving 12 bases between the germline ends. Germline CDR1 ENHRY, CDR2 SYGVKD. The CDR3 DNA sequence: TGTGCCATCAGTGACTCGCAGACTCTCACCGGGGAGCTGTTTTTT. Protein sequence: CAISDSQTLTGELFF.

The DNA of the CDR3 is TGTGCCAGCAGCTTAGAGGCAAATACCTACGAGCAGTACTTC. Amino acids: CASSLEANTYEQYF. The rearrangement links TRBV7-2 to TRBJ2-7, with D unresolved. The CDR3 covers 14 residues. Trimming took off 1 base at V and 2 bases at J, with 9 bases between the two ends. The germline V gene has CDR1 SGHTA and CDR2 FQGNSA.

This clonotype was seen a handful of times. The chain combines TRBV20-1 with TRBJ2-7; 8 bases are shared with TRBD2. The DNA end is a closer match to TRBJ2-1, so the J assignment may be wrong. This CDR3 is built from 14 residues. Per the germline V gene, CDR1 is DFQATT and CDR2 is SNEGSKA (reference sequence). CDR3 residues: CSASTSGNYNEQFF. The CDR3, as DNA: TGCAGTGCTAGTACTAGCGGAAACTACAATGAGCAGTTCTTC.

Notes on this clonotype: A read error may produce the germline difference seen at one junction end. This chain joins TRBV7-2 and TRBJ2-4; D might be TRBD2 (5 bases). There are 16 residues in the CDR3. The germline gives CDR1 SGHTA, CDR2 FQGNSA. The CDR3 coding sequence is TGCGCCAGCAGCCAAGATCTCGGACTAGCCAAAAACATTCAGTACTTC. It encodes CASSQDLGLAKNIQYF.